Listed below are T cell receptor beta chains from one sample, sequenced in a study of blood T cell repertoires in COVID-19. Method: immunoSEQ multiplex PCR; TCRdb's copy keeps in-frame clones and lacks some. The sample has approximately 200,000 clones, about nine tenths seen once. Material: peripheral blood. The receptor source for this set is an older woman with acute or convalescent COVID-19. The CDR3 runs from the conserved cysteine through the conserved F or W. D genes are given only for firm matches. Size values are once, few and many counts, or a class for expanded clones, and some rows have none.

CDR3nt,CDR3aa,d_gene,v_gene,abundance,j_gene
TGCGCCAGCAGCGAAGGCCGGACTAGCGGGAGGGCCCTCATGGAGACCCAGTACTTC,CASSEGRTSGRALMETQYF,TRBD2,TRBV10-1,.,TRBJ2-5
TGTGCCAGCAGTTACCAGGCAGGAACCCCACCAACACCCCTCCACTTT,CASSYQAGTPPTPLHF,.,TRBV6-5,.,TRBJ1-6
TGTGCCAGCAGTGAGGCCCGGAGAGACCAGCCCCAGCATTTT,CASSEARRDQPQHF,.,TRBV2,.,TRBJ1-5
TGTGCCAGCAGTGGGACAGGGTATCCCGGGGAGCTGTTTTTT,CASSGTGYPGELFF,TRBD1,TRBV27,.,TRBJ2-2
TGTGCCAGCAGCCAGGGACAGACGAGGAGCGAGCAGTACTTC,CASSQGQTRSEQYF,TRBD1,TRBV11-2,.,TRBJ2-7
TGTGCCAGCAGAACGGGACTAGCTTCCTACGAGCAGTACTTC,CASRTGLASYEQYF,TRBD2,TRBV6-5,.,TRBJ2-7
TGCAGTGCTGGGGGGACAGTCGAAGCTTTCTTT,CSAGGTVEAFF,TRBD1,TRBV20-1,.,TRBJ1-1
TGTGCCTGGAGTGTCAGGGGCAATCAGCCCCAGCATTTT,CAWSVRGNQPQHF,.,TRBV30,once,TRBJ1-5
TGTGCCAGCAGCTTAGGCCCCAGAGGGGGCACCCTCCACTTT,CASSLGPRGGTLHF,TRBD1,TRBV11-2,.,TRBJ1-6
TGTGCCAGCAGCCGGGACAGCTTCACTGAAGCTTTCTTT,CASSRDSFTEAFF,TRBD1,TRBV12-3/TRBV12-4,.,TRBJ1-1
TGTGCCAGCAGTGAATATGGAGGGTTGAGTTCACCCCTCCACTTT,CASSEYGGLSSPLHF,.,TRBV25-1,.,TRBJ1-6
TGCGCCAGCAGTGAGAGAGTGACGGGGGGGCTGTACAATGAGCAGTTCTTC,CASSERVTGGLYNEQFF,TRBD2,TRBV10-2,once,TRBJ2-1
TGTGCCAGCAGCTTTGGACTAGTCTACGAGCAGTACTTC,CASSFGLVYEQYF,TRBD2,TRBV14,.,TRBJ2-7
TGTGCCAGCTCAACAGGGGACAGGAAAGATCAGCCCCAGCATTTT,CASSTGDRKDQPQHF,TRBD1,TRBV18,once,TRBJ1-5
TGTGCCAGCAGTCGACTAGCGGGGGCCTTCACAGATACGCAGTATTTT,CASSRLAGAFTDTQYF,TRBD2,TRBV6-4,.,TRBJ2-3
TGTGCCAGCAGTTACGTTTACAGGGTCGGCACTGAAGCTTTCTTT,CASSYVYRVGTEAFF,.,TRBV6-5,once,TRBJ1-1
TGTGCCTGGAGTGTTGGACGCACCACAGGAACGAGCTCCTATAATTCACCCCTCCACTTT,CAWSVGRTTGTSSYNSPLHF,.,TRBV30,few,TRBJ1-6
TGCAGCGTTGAGGCGCGGGGGGCCTCAGGGACCCAGTACTTC,CSVEARGASGTQYF,TRBD2,TRBV29-1,.,TRBJ2-5
TGTGCCAGCAGCTTATCCCCGCGGGAGGGCCGTGATGAGCAGTTCTTC,CASSLSPREGRDEQFF,TRBD2,TRBV7-9,.,TRBJ2-1
TGTGCCAGTACGGACAGTGAACTCTATGGCTACACCTTC,CASTDSELYGYTF,.,TRBV19,.,TRBJ1-2
TGCGCCAGCAGCACCGGACAGGGAAATGGCTACACCTTC,CASSTGQGNGYTF,TRBD1,TRBV5-1,.,TRBJ1-2
TGTGCCAGCAGCCCACTAAAGGGGGCCGGCTATGGCTACACCTTC,CASSPLKGAGYGYTF,TRBD1,TRBV4-2,.,TRBJ1-2
TGTGCCAGCAGTCCGACAGCTTCCGAGACCCAGTACTTC,CASSPTASETQYF,.,TRBV6-4,many,TRBJ2-5
TGTGCCAGCACTCTTTCCGGCGGTGGCACAGATACGCAGTATTTT,CASTLSGGGTDTQYF,.,TRBV9,.,TRBJ2-3
TGTGCCAGCACTCCGGGGGGAGACAATCAGCCCCAGCATTTT,CASTPGGDNQPQHF,.,TRBV5-5,.,TRBJ1-5
TGTGCCATCAGTGACGTCAAGCTTAATTCACCCCTCCACTTT,CAISDVKLNSPLHF,.,TRBV10-3,.,TRBJ1-6
TGCGCCAGCAGCTTTGGAAGGGGCATCACTGAAGCTTTCTTT,CASSFGRGITEAFF,.,TRBV5-1,.,TRBJ1-1
TGCGCCAGCACCCGGGGGGGCCCCACTGAAGCTTTCTTT,CASTRGGPTEAFF,.,TRBV5-1,.,TRBJ1-1
TGTGCCAGCAGCTTAGTGGGCTCGGACGAGCAGTACTTC,CASSLVGSDEQYF,.,TRBV7-8,.,TRBJ2-7
TGTGCCAGCAGAGGAGGCTCCTACGAGCAGTACTTC,CASRGGSYEQYF,.,TRBV27,.,TRBJ2-7
TGTGCCATCAGTGAGCGCGGGGGGAGGTATGGCTACACCTTC,CAISERGGRYGYTF,.,TRBV10-3,.,TRBJ1-2
TGTGCCTGGAGTAGACAGGGAGACATTCAGTACTTC,CAWSRQGDIQYF,TRBD1,TRBV30,.,TRBJ2-4
TGTGCCACCAACGGGGGGGCGTTGGCTGAAAAACTGTTTTTT,CATNGGALAEKLFF,.,TRBV6-5,.,TRBJ1-4
TGTGCTCAATCCCCGGGGAACTCCTACGAGCAGTACTTC,CAQSPGNSYEQYF,.,TRBV30,.,TRBJ2-7
TGTGCCATCAGTGACCCGGGACAGGGGGGCAATGAGCAGTTCTTC,CAISDPGQGGNEQFF,TRBD1,TRBV10-3,.,TRBJ2-1
TGTGCCTGGCTAAGATCAGGGGATTACTCTGGCTACACCTTC,CAWLRSGDYSGYTF,.,TRBV30,.,TRBJ1-2
TGTGCCAGCAGCTATCCCGGGACTAGCGGGAGCGGGGGTGAGCAGTTCTTC,CASSYPGTSGSGGEQFF,TRBD2,TRBV7-2,.,TRBJ2-1
TGCGCCAGCAGCCAAGGATGGGGCGGGACAGGGGCCTACGAGCAGTACTTC,CASSQGWGGTGAYEQYF,TRBD1,TRBV4-1,.,TRBJ2-7
TGTGCCAGCAGAGGGACAGGGACCACTGAAGCTTTCTTT,CASRGTGTTEAFF,TRBD1,TRBV6-5,.,TRBJ1-1
TGCAGCGTGTCCCGACAGGTTTCTGGCTACACCTTC,CSVSRQVSGYTF,.,TRBV29-1,.,TRBJ1-2
TGTGCCAGCAGCCGGGACTTCTCCTACGAGCAGTACTTC,CASSRDFSYEQYF,.,TRBV7-2,.,TRBJ2-7
TGCAGCGTTGAAGAGTTAGCACGAGGCTACACCTTC,CSVEELARGYTF,.,TRBV29-1,.,TRBJ1-2
TGTGCCAGCAGCTTGCTTCAGCCGGGAAATTCACCCCTCCACTTT,CASSLLQPGNSPLHF,.,TRBV5-4,few,TRBJ1-6
TGTGCCAGCAGTGAAAGCCGGGACAGGGTATGGTACAATGAGCAGTTCTTC,CASSESRDRVWYNEQFF,TRBD1,TRBV2,.,TRBJ2-1
TGTGCCAGTAGTGGGCCAGGGGGTGGCCAGCCCCAGCATTTT,CASSGPGGGQPQHF,TRBD1,TRBV19,once,TRBJ1-5
TGTGCCAGCAGTGAGGCTGGGCGAAGCTCCTACGAGCAGTACTTC,CASSEAGRSSYEQYF,.,TRBV6-1,.,TRBJ2-7
TGTGCCAGCAGTGTAGGGGGAGTCGGGTACGAGCAGTACTTC,CASSVGGVGYEQYF,.,TRBV2,.,TRBJ2-7
TGTGCCTGGAGGGGGACAGACCAACAGCCCCAGCATTTT,CAWRGTDQQPQHF,TRBD1,TRBV30,.,TRBJ1-5
TGTGCCAGCAGCTTAGGTGGTGACAGGGACATGGGAGAGACCCAGTACTTC,CASSLGGDRDMGETQYF,TRBD1,TRBV7-6,once,TRBJ2-5
TGTGCCAGCAGTGACCGGAAGGTGAATCAGGGTTGGACGCAGGGGCAGTTCTTC,CASSDRKVNQGWTQGQFF,.,TRBV6-1,once,TRBJ2-1
TGTGCCAGCAGCCCGCACCCCTTACTAGCGGGGAGCTCCTACGAGCAGTACTTC,CASSPHPLLAGSSYEQYF,TRBD2,TRBV7-8,.,TRBJ2-7
TGTGCCAGCAGCCCTAGGGAGGGGGAGACCCAGTACTTC,CASSPREGETQYF,TRBD2,TRBV12-3/TRBV12-4,.,TRBJ2-5
TGTGCTAGTGGAGTTAGCGGGAGTAGACAGACCCAGTACTTC,CASGVSGSRQTQYF,TRBD2,TRBV12-5,once,TRBJ2-5
TGTGCCAGCAGTGAAACAGAATCGAACACTGAAGCTTTCTTT,CASSETESNTEAFF,.,TRBV2,.,TRBJ1-1
TGTGCCAGCAGTTATGAGCGACAGTACTTC,CASSYERQYF,.,TRBV28,.,TRBJ2-5